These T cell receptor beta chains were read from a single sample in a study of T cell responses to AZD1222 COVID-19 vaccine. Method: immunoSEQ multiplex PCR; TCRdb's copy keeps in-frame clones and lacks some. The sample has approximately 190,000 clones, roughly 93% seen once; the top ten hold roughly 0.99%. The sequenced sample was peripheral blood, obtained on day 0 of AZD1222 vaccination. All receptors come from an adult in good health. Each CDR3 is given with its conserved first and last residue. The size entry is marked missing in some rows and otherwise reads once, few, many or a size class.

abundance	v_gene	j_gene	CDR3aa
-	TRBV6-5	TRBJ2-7	CASSYSPQGGYEQYF
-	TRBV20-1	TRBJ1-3	CSARGGVVGNTIYF
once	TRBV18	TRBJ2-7	CASSPLAGGEQSEQYF
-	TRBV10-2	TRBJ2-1	CASSARLAGWGEQFF
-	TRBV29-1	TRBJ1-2	CSVEDSDRDYGYTF
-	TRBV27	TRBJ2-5	CASSPQGARVTQYF
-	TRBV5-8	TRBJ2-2	CASSFPGELFF
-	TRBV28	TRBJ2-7	CASRDLTRLHYEQYF
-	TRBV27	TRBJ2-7	CASTLTGGHYEQYF
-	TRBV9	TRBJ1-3	CASSVGEGVGSGNTIYF
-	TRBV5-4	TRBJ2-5	CASSLGLAGTETQYF
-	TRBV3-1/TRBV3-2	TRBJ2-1	CASSEPKAPAGNEQFF
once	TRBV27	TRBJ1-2	CASSFPGAAGYTF
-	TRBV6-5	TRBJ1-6	CASSRVYNSPLHF
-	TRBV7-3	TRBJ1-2	CASSLGSGKLYGYTF
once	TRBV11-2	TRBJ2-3	CASSPDLGSTDTQYF
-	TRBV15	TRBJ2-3	CATSRDVSVDTQYF
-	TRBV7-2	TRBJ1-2	CASSSGQQGGYGYTF
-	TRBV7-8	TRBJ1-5	CASSLNGGQIAQPQHF
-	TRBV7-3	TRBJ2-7	CASSWGRGYEQYF
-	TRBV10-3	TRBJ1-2	CAISQDRGQGYTF
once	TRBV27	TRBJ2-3	CASSIRLAGGTDTQYF
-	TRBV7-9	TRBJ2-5	CASSLQGAPGTQYF
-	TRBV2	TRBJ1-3	CASSAGPGASGNTIYF
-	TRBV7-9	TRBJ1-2	CASSLVRGTADTSYGYTF
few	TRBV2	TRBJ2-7	CASAEVQGSYEQYF
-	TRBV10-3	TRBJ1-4	CAISDRGGDEKLFF
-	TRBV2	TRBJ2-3	CASSEEDTQYF
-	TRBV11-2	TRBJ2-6	CASTPDALLYSGANVLTF
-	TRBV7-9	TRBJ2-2	CASSPDRTKNTGELFF
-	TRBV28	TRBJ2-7	CASSFSGGYAYEQYF
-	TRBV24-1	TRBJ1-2	CATSDIGGPGGYTF
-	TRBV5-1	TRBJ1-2	CASSLRDPGDYGYTF